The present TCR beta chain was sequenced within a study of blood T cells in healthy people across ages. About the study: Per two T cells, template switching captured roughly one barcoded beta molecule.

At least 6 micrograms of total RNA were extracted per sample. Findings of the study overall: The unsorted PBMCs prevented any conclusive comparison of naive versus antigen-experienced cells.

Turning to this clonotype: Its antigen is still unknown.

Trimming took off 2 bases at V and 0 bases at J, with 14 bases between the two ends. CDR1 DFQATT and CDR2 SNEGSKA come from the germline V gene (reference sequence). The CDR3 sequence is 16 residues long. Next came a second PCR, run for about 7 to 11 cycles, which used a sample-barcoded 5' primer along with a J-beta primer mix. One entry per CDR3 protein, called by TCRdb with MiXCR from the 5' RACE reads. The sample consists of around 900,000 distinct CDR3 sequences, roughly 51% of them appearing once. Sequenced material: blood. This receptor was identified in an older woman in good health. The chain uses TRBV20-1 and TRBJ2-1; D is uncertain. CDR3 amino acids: CSARRRTASSYNEQFF. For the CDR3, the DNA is TGCAGTGCTAGACGAAGGACCGCGAGCTCCTACAATGAGCAGTTCTTC.